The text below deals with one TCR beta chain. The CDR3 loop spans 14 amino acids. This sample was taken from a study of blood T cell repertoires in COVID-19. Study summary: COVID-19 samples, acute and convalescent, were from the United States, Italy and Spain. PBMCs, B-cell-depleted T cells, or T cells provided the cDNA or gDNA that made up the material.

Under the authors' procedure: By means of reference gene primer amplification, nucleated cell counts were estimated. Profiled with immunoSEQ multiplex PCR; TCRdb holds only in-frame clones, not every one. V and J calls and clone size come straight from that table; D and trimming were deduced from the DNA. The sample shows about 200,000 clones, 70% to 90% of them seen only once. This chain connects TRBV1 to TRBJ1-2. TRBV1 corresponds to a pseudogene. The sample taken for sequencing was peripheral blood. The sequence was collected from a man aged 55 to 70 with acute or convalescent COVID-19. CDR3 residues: CTCSTPGSNYGYTF. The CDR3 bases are TGCACCTGCAGTACCCCGGGAAGCAACTATGGCTACACCTTC.